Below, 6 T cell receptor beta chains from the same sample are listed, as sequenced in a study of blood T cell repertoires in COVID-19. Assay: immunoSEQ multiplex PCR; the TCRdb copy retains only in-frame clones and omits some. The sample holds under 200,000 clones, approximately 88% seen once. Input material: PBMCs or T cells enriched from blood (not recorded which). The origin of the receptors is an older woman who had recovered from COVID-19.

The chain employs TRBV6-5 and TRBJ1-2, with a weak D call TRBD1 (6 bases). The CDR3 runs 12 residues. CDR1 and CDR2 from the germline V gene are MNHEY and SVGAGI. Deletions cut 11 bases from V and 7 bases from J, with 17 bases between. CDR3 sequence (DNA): TGTGCCGGGAAAGGGGGGGATCCTGGCTACACCTTC. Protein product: CAGKGGDPGYTF.

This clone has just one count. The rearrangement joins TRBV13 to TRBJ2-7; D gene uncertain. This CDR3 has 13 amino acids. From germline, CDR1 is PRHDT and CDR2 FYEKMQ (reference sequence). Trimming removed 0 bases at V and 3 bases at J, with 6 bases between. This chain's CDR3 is CASSLGGSYEQYF. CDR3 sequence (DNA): TGTGCCAGCAGCTTAGGTGGCAGCTACGAGCAGTACTTC.

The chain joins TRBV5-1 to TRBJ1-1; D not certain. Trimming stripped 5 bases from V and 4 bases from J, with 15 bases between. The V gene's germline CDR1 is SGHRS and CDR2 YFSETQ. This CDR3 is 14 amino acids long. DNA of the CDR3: TGCGCCAGCAGAGCGGACTCCATGGGCACTGAAGCTTTCTTT. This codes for CASRADSMGTEAFF. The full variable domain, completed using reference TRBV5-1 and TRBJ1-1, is KAGVTQTPRYLIKTRGQQVTLSCSPISGHRSVSWYQQTPGQGLQFLFEYFSETQRNKGNFPGRFSGRQFSNSRSEMNVSTLELGDSALYLCASRADSMGTEAFFGQGTRLTVV.

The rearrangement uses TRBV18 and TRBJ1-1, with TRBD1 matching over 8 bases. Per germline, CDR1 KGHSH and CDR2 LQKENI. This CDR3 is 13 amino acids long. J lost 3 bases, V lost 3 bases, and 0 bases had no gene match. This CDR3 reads CASSPGQDTEAFF. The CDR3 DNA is TGTGCCAGCTCACCGGGACAGGACACTGAAGCTTTCTTT.

The CDR3 spells CASSQGGTGVQPQHF. In DNA form, the CDR3 reads TGCGCCAGCAGCCAAGGTGGGACAGGGGTTCAGCCCCAGCATTTT. This chain uses TRBV4-1 with TRBJ1-5; 10 bases fit TRBD1. The CDR3 totals 15 residues. CDR1 and CDR2 from the germline V gene are MGHRA and YSYEKL. V was clipped by 1 base and J by 6 bases; unmatched bases: 3.

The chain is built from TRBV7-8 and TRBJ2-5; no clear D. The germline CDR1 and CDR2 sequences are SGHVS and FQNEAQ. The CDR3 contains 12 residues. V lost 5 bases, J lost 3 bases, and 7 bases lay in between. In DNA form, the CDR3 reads TGTGCCAGCAGCCATCTAGAAGAGACCCAGTACTTC. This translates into CASSHLEETQYF.